The source of this T cell receptor beta chain is a study of beta chain features in type 1 diabetes. General study results and limits: There was a moderate but significant shortening of TCRB CDR3s in all four CD4+ subsets of Type 1 diabetes patients.

The study reverse transcribed the entire isolated RNA, so it sequenced expressed TCRB transcripts. Libraries were prepared by immunoSEQ multiplex PCR; TCRdb keeps only in-frame clonotypes and omits some of them. The sample lists roughly 500,000 clones; approximately 10% were seen once. Details on this clone: What it recognizes is unknown.

The CDR3 has 16 residues. Germline trimming cut 3 bases from V and 5 bases from J; bases unmatched to any gene: 11. Germline V CDR1 and CDR2: SGHRS, YFSETQ. The genes are TRBV5-1 and TRBJ2-5; 9 bases align to TRBD1. This receptor was obtained from a woman aged 18-35 years in good health. The sequencing sample was made of naive CD4+ T cells from blood. Here the CDR3 DNA reads TGCGCCAGCAGCTCCAACGGGGACAGGGTTTGGGAGACCCAGTACTTC. The encoded protein is CASSSNGDRVWETQYF.